This record concerns one T cell receptor beta chain sequence. What it binds is not known. This CDR3 has 16 amino acids. CDR1 is SNHLY, CDR2 FYNNEI, per germline. J was trimmed by 11 bases and V by 4 bases; bases with no gene match: 13. The sample comes from a study of blood T cells in healthy people across ages. Notes on the study in general: TCR beta diversity, measured per million T cells, fell in a roughly linear way with age. Higher diversity and more naive CD4+ cells were features of long-lived donors, compared to aged donors.

It was with a sample-barcoded 5' primer and a J-beta primer mix that a second PCR of about 6 to 11 cycles was run. Any given sample supplied a minimum of 3 million CDR3-containing paired-end reads. TCRdb re-derived calls from the 5' RACE reads in MiXCR, one entry per CDR3 protein. The data hold some 1.4 million distinct CDR3 sequences, with roughly 45% observed a single time. Sequencing used blood. The V call is TRBV2, the J call TRBJ2-1, with 11 bases matching TRBD2. The sequence came from a woman in her late teens or twenties in good health. CDR3 loop: CASSVQRPGLAAQQFF. For the CDR3, the DNA is TGTGCCAGCAGTGTACAACGTCCGGGACTAGCGGCCCAGCAGTTCTTC.